The rows below give T cell receptor beta chains drawn from one sample of a study of T cell responses to AZD1222 COVID-19 vaccine. Sequencing was performed with immunoSEQ multiplex PCR; in TCRdb, only in-frame clones are kept and a portion is missing. The sample records roughly 130,000 clones, approximately 85% being singletons. The sequences come from peripheral blood, collected on day 0 of AZD1222 vaccination. The receptors were gathered from an adult in good health. CDR3s include the opening cysteine and the closing phenylalanine or tryptophan. The D gene is left open where the match is weak. Clone size is given for some rows only: seen once, a few or many times, or a class if the clone is expanded.

d_call,j_call,clone_size,v_call,cdr3_nt,cdr3_aa
-,TRBJ1-3,-,TRBV19,TGTGCCACCAGGGGTCTACACTCTGGAAACACCATATATTTT,CATRGLHSGNTIYF
TRBD1,TRBJ1-1,-,TRBV30,TGTGCCTGGGGGGGACAGCCCATGAACACTGAAGCTTTCTTT,CAWGGQPMNTEAFF
-,TRBJ2-2,-,TRBV14,TGTGCCAGCAGCCCCCAGAACACCGGGGAGCTGTTTTTT,CASSPQNTGELFF
-,TRBJ2-5,-,TRBV18,TGTGCCAGCTCACCGCTCAAAGAGACCCAGTACTTC,CASSPLKETQYF
-,TRBJ1-1,-,TRBV11-3,TGTGCCAGCAGCTTCCCTCCGACCGGTGTTAGGGGCGCTGAAGCTTTCTTT,CASSFPPTGVRGAEAFF
-,TRBJ2-7,-,TRBV10-3,TGTGCCATCAGTGCGGTCAACTACGAGCAGTACTTC,CAISAVNYEQYF
-,TRBJ1-5,-,TRBV18,TGTGCCAGCTCACGGGGGGATGGCAATCAGCCCCAGCATTTT,CASSRGDGNQPQHF
TRBD1,TRBJ2-1,-,TRBV11-3,TGTGCCAGCCATCGGGCAGGGGGATCCTACAATGAGCAGTTCTTC,CASHRAGGSYNEQFF
-,TRBJ1-3,few,TRBV28,TGTGCCAGCAGCTGGGAGGACACCACTCCTGGAAACACCATATATTTT,CASSWEDTTPGNTIYF
-,TRBJ1-5,few,TRBV30,TGTGCCTGGAGTGGGGGGTCCAGCAATCAGCCCCAGCATTTT,CAWSGGSSNQPQHF
-,TRBJ2-7,-,TRBV6-5,TGTGCCAGCAGTTACTCGGGGAACTACGAGCAGTACTTC,CASSYSGNYEQYF
-,TRBJ1-2,-,TRBV7-9,TGTGCCAGCAGCTTAAACCCAGTCCTAGCTAACTATGGCTACACCTTC,CASSLNPVLANYGYTF
-,TRBJ1-2,few,TRBV14,TGTGCCAGCAGCCATATGTTGGGCTACACCTTC,CASSHMLGYTF
TRBD1,TRBJ1-3,-,TRBV5-4,TGTGCCAGCAGCTTGGCTGGGGGGACAGGCCTGACCACCATATATTTT,CASSLAGGTGLTTIYF
TRBD2,TRBJ2-5,-,TRBV11-2,TGTGCCAGCAGCTCTACTAGCGGCGGGGAGACCCAGTACTTC,CASSSTSGGETQYF
-,TRBJ2-2,-,TRBV7-3,TGTGCCAGCAGCTTTTCCCCCCCAGGGGCCGGGGAGCTGTTTTTT,CASSFSPPGAGELFF
TRBD1,TRBJ1-1,-,TRBV6-5,TGTGCCAGCAGTAAGACAGGGTACACTGAAGCTTTCTTT,CASSKTGYTEAFF
-,TRBJ1-1,-,TRBV6-6,TGTGCCAGCAGTGGCGCGATGAACACTGAAGCTTTCTTT,CASSGAMNTEAFF
-,TRBJ2-3,-,TRBV7-3,TGTGCCAGCAGCTTAACGAGGGCCGAGCGCTGGTATTTT,CASSLTRAERWYF
TRBD2,TRBJ2-7,few,TRBV10-3,TGTGCCATCAGTAGGACTAGCGCCAGCTCCTACGAGCAGTACTTC,CAISRTSASSYEQYF
-,TRBJ1-2,-,TRBV5-1,TGCGCCAGCAGCTTGTCGGTGGCGGACTATGGCTACACCTTC,CASSLSVADYGYTF
-,TRBJ1-6,-,TRBV25-1,TGTGCCAGCAGTCCAGGGGTCCCCCTCCACTTT,CASSPGVPLHF
-,TRBJ1-3,-,TRBV7-6,TGTGCCAGCAGCTACCCGGGGGGGGCCAACACCATATATTTT,CASSYPGGANTIYF
-,TRBJ1-4,-,TRBV12-3/TRBV12-4,TGTGCCAGCAGTTCGGGGGGCTCTGAAAAACTGTTTTTT,CASSSGGSEKLFF
-,TRBJ1-2,-,TRBV12-3/TRBV12-4,TGTGCCAGCAGTACCAGGAGGAACTATGGCTACACCTTC,CASSTRRNYGYTF
-,TRBJ1-5,-,TRBV15,TGTGCCACCGGGGGCCTCGATCAGCCCCAGCATTTT,CATGGLDQPQHF
-,TRBJ2-3,-,TRBV3-1/TRBV3-2,TGTGCCAGCAGCCAAATCCTGGATACGCAGTATTTT,CASSQILDTQYF
-,TRBJ2-7,-,TRBV30,TGTGCCTGGAGTGTTCTATTGTCCTACGAGCAGTACTTC,CAWSVLLSYEQYF
TRBD2,TRBJ2-2,-,TRBV2,TGTGCCAGCAACCTACTAGCGGGAAGGACCGGGGAGCTGTTTTTT,CASNLLAGRTGELFF
TRBD2,TRBJ2-7,-,TRBV29-1,TGCAGCGTTGAAATAACTAGCGGGGTCCCGACCTACGAGCAGTACTTC,CSVEITSGVPTYEQYF
-,TRBJ2-7,-,TRBV5-1,TGCGCCAGCAGTTTAGAGGGTTCCTACGAGCAGTACTTC,CASSLEGSYEQYF
TRBD1,TRBJ1-2,-,TRBV15,TGTGCCACCAGCAGCAATATCCGAGGGACAGGGGAAACCCAGCTTCGCGGCTACACCTTC,CATSSNIRGTGETQLRGYTF
TRBD2,TRBJ2-7,-,TRBV5-1,TGCGCCAGCAGCTTGGCTAGCGGTCACTACGAGCAGTACTTC,CASSLASGHYEQYF
-,TRBJ1-1,-,TRBV5-5,TGTGCCAGCAGCCTGACTGGGGGCGGCACTGAAGCTTTCTTT,CASSLTGGGTEAFF
TRBD2,TRBJ2-3,-,TRBV11-3,TGTGCCAGCAGCTTCGTGGCTAGCGGGAGGGCCAATACGCAGTATTTT,CASSFVASGRANTQYF
-,TRBJ2-1,once,TRBV21-1,TGTGCCAGCAACACCCTCGAATGGCTGACTTACAATGAGCAGTTCTTC,CASNTLEWLTYNEQFF
-,TRBJ1-6,-,TRBV30,TGTGCCTGGAGCGGGGGTAGACATCGCAATAATTCACCCCTCCACTTT,CAWSGGRHRNNSPLHF
-,TRBJ1-5,-,TRBV6-5,TGTGCCAGCAGTTACGCTCGCAATCAGCCCCAGCATTTT,CASSYARNQPQHF
-,TRBJ1-3,-,TRBV6-5,TGTGCCAGCAGTTACTCCTCAGGACCCTCTGGAAACACCATATATTTT,CASSYSSGPSGNTIYF
-,TRBJ1-1,-,TRBV29-1,TGCAGCGTTAGGACTGGGAACACTGAAGCTTTCTTT,CSVRTGNTEAFF
-,TRBJ1-1,-,TRBV6-1,TGTGCCAGCAGTGAAACAGGCCGTAGAGAAGCTTTCTTT,CASSETGRREAFF
-,TRBJ1-1,-,TRBV27,TGTGCCAGCAGTTTCTCGACCCGAGGGACTGAAGCTTTCTTT,CASSFSTRGTEAFF
TRBD1,TRBJ2-7,-,TRBV11-3,TGTGCCAGCAGCTTACGTAGACAGGGGATCTACGAGCAGTACTTC,CASSLRRQGIYEQYF
TRBD1,TRBJ1-1,-,TRBV5-1,TGCGCCAGCAGCTTCAGACGACAGGGAGAGACTGAAGCTTTCTTT,CASSFRRQGETEAFF
-,TRBJ2-7,-,TRBV7-8,TGTGCCAGCAGCTTAGGGGGGGTTTTCTCCTACGAGCAGTACTTC,CASSLGGVFSYEQYF